The table lists the clone carrying this T cell receptor (beta chain) with many counts. Its matching antigen is unknown. The data belong to a study of regulatory T cells in long-lasting Graves disease. Overall study context: Persistence in Graves' disease required over 5 years of antithyroid drugs plus positive TSH receptor antibodies.

Findings and limits, study-wide: Persistent Graves' cases showed lower TCR diversity than newly diagnosed cases.

Time point indicated: persistent/refractory GD, antithyroid drugs over 5 years with positive TRAb. There was RNA extracted from PBMCs, and the TCR library was made from it. Diagnosis followed American Thyroid Association guidelines for Graves' disease. Building the TCR beta libraries relied on iRepertoire HTBI primers, and CDR3 regions underwent Arm-PCR. TCRdb recomputed calls from the multiplex PCR reads with MiXCR, one row per CDR3 protein. The table shows 300,000 to 350,000 distinct CDR3 sequences, with 15% to 20% occurring only once. The specimen comprised peripheral blood mononuclear cells (PBMCs), sampled when the disease was refractory, from a patient treated with antithyroid drugs. This clonotype was obtained from a female donor with Graves disease.

Written as DNA, the CDR3 is TGTGCCATCAGTGAGTCGGGAAGGGAAGGATATGGCTACACCTTC. This translates into CAISESGREGYGYTF. V usage is TRBV10-3 and J usage is TRBJ1-2, with unresolved D. The CDR3 sequence is 15 residues long. V dropped 0 bases and J dropped 5 bases, with 13 bases sitting between them. Germline CDR1 and CDR2: ENHRY and SYGVKD.